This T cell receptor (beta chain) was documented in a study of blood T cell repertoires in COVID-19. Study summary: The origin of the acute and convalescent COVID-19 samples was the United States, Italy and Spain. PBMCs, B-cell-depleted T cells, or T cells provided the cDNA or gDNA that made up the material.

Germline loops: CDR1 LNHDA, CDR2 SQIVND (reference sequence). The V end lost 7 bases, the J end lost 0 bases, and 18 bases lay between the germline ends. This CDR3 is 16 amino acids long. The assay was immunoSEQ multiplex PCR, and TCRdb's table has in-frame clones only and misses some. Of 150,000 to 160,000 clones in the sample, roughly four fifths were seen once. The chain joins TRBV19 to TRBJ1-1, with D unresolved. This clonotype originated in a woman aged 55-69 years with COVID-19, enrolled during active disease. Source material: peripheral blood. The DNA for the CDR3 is TGTGCCAGTAAGAAGAGGGCCCCCCCCCTGAACACTGAAGCTTTCTTT. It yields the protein CASKKRAPPLNTEAFF.